This T cell receptor (beta chain) appears in the sequencing data of a study of a mutant IDH1 vaccine in newly diagnosed glioma. In the study overall: Patients underwent eight vaccinations, which took place in weeks 1, 3, 5, 7, 11, 15, 19 and 23. Every participant had undergone radiotherapy, temozolomide, or both before, and most underwent both.

As to this clone: Antigen specificity is unknown.

The repertoire was sequenced with immunoSEQ multiplex PCR; TCRdb's copy has only in-frame clones and lacks some. The profile shows fewer than 40,000 clones, approximately 50% of them singletons. Specified time point: week 5, during vaccination. The investigators gave 300 ug of mutant IDH1 20-mer peptide in each vaccine dose, together with topical imiquimod. Germline V gene lookup returns CDR1 SEHNR and CDR2 FQNEAQ (reference sequence). V lost 2 bases, J lost 5 bases, and 13 bases stayed unmatched. The CDR3 runs to 17 residues. The sequence came from a woman younger than 35 with glioma. The V gene is TRBV7-9, the J gene TRBJ2-3; 7 bases align to TRBD1. The sequencing used PBMCs, collected from a glioma patient whose treatment included an IDH1 peptide vaccine. The CDR3 sequence: CASSLLDRFLLRDTQYF. As DNA, the CDR3 is TGTGCCAGCAGCTTACTGGACAGGTTCCTCTTGCGAGATACGCAGTATTTT.